One sample yielded the 2 T cell receptor beta chains listed below, sequenced in a study of early T cells in non-severe SARS-CoV-2 infection. TCRdb processed the 5' RACE reads anew with MiXCR; each CDR3 protein has one entry. The table lists about 110,000 distinct CDR3 sequences, over 10% of them singletons. The sequenced sample was whole blood. The source of these receptors is an adult who was a healthcare worker with PCR-confirmed SARS-CoV-2 infection or an uninfected control (not recorded which).

This sequence joins TRBV29-1 and TRBJ2-3; TRBD1 matches at 11 bases. The CDR3 runs to 12 residues. Unmatched junction bases numbered 1, after V lost 7 bases and J lost 4 bases. Germline V CDR1 and CDR2: SQVTM, ANQGSEA. The CDR3 sequence: CSAGQGADTQYF. The CDR3 DNA reads TGCAGCGCGGGACAGGGGGCAGATACGCAGTATTTT.

This clonotype was observed many times. V is TRBV5-1 and J is TRBJ2-1; possible D gene TRBD1, 5 bases. Germline CDR1 SGHRS, CDR2 YFSETQ. Trimming took 6 bases from V and 10 from J, leaving 17 bases between them. The CDR3 extends over 13 amino acids. CDR3 nucleotide sequence: TGCGCCAGCACGACGAGTCTGGGGCGGGAGCAGTTCTTC. Its translation: CASTTSLGREQFF.